This paragraph covers one T cell receptor (beta chain) sequence. Its antigen specificity is not known. Per-base quality was not reported, and no clone a single base away is much larger than it. Donors were 39 systemically healthy Caucasian individuals from Russia aged roughly 6 to 90 years. Each donor gave 8 to 10 milliliters of peripheral blood, drawn into EDTA-treated Vacutainer tubes. Ficoll-Paque density-gradient centrifugation was used to isolate PBMCs, with at least 6.5 million obtained per sample. Trizol reagent was used to extract total RNA from the PBMCs, yielding at least 5.5 micrograms per sample. Naive CD45RAhigh/CD27high T cell percentages were measured by flow cytometry on a PBMC aliquot from every donor. Reading the germline V gene gives CDR1 SGHTA and CDR2 FQGNSA. The cysteine opens and the phenylalanine closes a CDR3 of 18 amino acids. The only DNA kept is the CDR3, 54 bases in frame from the first base. V sheds 6 bases and J sheds 2 bases, leaving 22 bases between their ends.

The data derive from a study of blood T cells in healthy people across ages (dated by TCRdb to about 2015). Looking at the study overall: Template switching captured roughly one uniquely barcoded TCR beta cDNA molecule per two T cells in model experiments. To avoid experimental bias, donors of different ages were randomly spread across the sequencing lanes. Age-related changes in TCR beta repertoire diversity were measured in the study by deep sequencing normalized with unique cDNA molecular identifiers. Two additional independent replicas of 1 million unique cDNA reads from the same blood draw were analyzed for two donors (one aged 18 to 29 and one aged 80 or older). Four age groups were formed from the donors: young (average 16 years), middle-aged (approximately 39), aged (roughly 59) and long-lived (more than 75).

Library construction relied on 5' RACE. The sequencer listed for this sample is Illumina HiSeq 2500. A second PCR of about 6 to 11 cycles was run with a J-beta primer mix and a sample-barcoded 5' primer. A template-switch 5' adaptor carrying 12 random nucleotides introduced a unique molecular identifier onto each TCR beta cDNA molecule. Each sample yielded at least 3 million CDR3-containing paired-end reads. First-strand cDNA was synthesized from all RNA with the Mint cDNA synthesis kit, primed by a TRBC-specific oligonucleotide. After uracil-DNA glycosylase treatment, a first 18-cycle PCR used universal primers M1SS and BC2_uni_R on all cDNA. Under the source paper's analysis protocol: For normalization, 1 million high-quality reads, each with a distinct molecular identifier, were randomly selected from each sample. Instead of being binned into consensus sequences, reads that shared molecular identifiers were thrown out. MiTCR, run with a Q25 quality threshold and the strictest error-elimination algorithm, handled CDR3 identification, clonotype clustering and error correction. A nonparametric unseen species model using Euler transformation provided a lower-bound estimate of total TCR beta diversity. TCRdb ran its own pipeline on the public reads, namely fastp trimming at Q25 and MiXCR clone calling, and kept in-frame beta chains. Every entry covers one CDR3 protein and lists the most common genes and DNA from its rows. The V and J calls follow TCRdb's processing rather than the paper's. In all, the sample holds 700,000 or so distinct CDR3 sequences, and about 20% of those were seen once. The ten top clones hold 20% to 25% of the sample.

Study-level results and caveats: Since profiling was done on bulk unsorted PBMCs, naive and antigen-experienced compartments could not be conclusively compared. The percentage of naive T cells measured by flow cytometry correlated strongly with observed TCR beta diversity. Because donor CMV infection status was unknown, age-related changes in expanded clonotypes were potentially confounded. Observed TCR beta diversity per million T cells fell roughly linearly with age, and a significant reduction was already apparent by age roughly 40. Compared with the aged group, more naive CD4+ T cells, fewer expanded clones and increased TCR diversity were shown by the long-lived group, suggesting age selection. Estimates of total diversity based on one million sequenced T cells were considered lower bounds and underestimates.

The sample taken for sequencing was blood. Recombination joined TRBV7-2 with TRBJ2-2; TRBD2 is a possible D gene, resting on 7 matching bases. This clonotype was sampled from a man in his sixties or seventies in good health. The CDR3 region: CASRLHSAGARNTGELFF. At the DNA level, the sequence is TGTGCCAGCAGGTTACATTCTGCGGGGGCGCGAAACACCGGGGAGCTGTTTTTT.